The subject of this entry is one T cell receptor (beta chain). As yet, its antigen is unknown. The data stem from a study of T cells in localized non-small cell lung cancer. Findings and caveats of the study: Tumor showed lower T cell clonality than uninvolved adjacent lung, where it was highest. Elevated blood T cell density was associated with longer overall survival. The appearance of a median around 57 of the top 100 tumor clones was seen in adjacent lung.

Profiled with immunoSEQ multiplex PCR; TCRdb holds only in-frame clones, not every one. The sample records about 34,000 clones, around 94% being singletons. Trimming removed 6 bases at V and 11 bases at J, with 10 bases between. The CDR3 spans 11 residues. Looked up from germline, CDR1 is MNHNY and CDR2 is SVGAGI (reference sequence). The specimen comprised peripheral blood, sampled before any cancer treatment. The chain employs TRBV6-6 and TRBJ1-4, with D unresolved. The origin of this receptor is a woman aged 35-75 years with stage I lung adenocarcinoma. The CDR3 region is CASSLADKLFF. For the CDR3, the DNA is TGTGCCAGCAGCCTTGCCGACAAACTGTTTTTT.